What follows is one TCR beta chain and its context. Its antigen remains unidentified. The protocol was immunoSEQ multiplex PCR, while the TCRdb copy is restricted to in-frame clones and leaves out a portion. The sample shows about 76,000 clones, about 88% of them seen only once. The entry originates in a study of T cell responses to AZD1222 COVID-19 vaccine. CDR1 is SGHRS, CDR2 YFSETQ, per germline. Trimming cost V 4 bases and J 1 base, with 13 bases left between them. This CDR3 spans 15 amino acids. The study's findings and limits: Researchers took repertoire samples only after the peak T cell response had come.

This material consisted of peripheral blood, taken on day 0 of AZD1222 vaccination. The receptor was derived from an adult in good health. The rearrangement links TRBV5-1 to TRBJ2-3; perhaps TRBD1 as D (5 bases). In DNA, the CDR3 is TGCGCCAGCAGCACCCCGACAGACCGCACAGATACGCAGTATTTT. It is translated as CASSTPTDRTDTQYF.